A selection of T cell receptor beta chains follows, all from one sample in a study of cytomegalovirus exposure and HLA in healthy donors. The table came from immunoSEQ multiplex PCR; TCRdb's copy has only in-frame clones and leaves some out. Its table records more than 140,000 clones. The sequencing input was PBMCs. These receptors were obtained from a woman younger than 35 in good health and CMV-seronegative. The CDR3 runs from the conserved cysteine through the conserved F or W. The D gene is left open where the match is weak.

j_gene | v_gene | d_gene | len | CDR3nt | CDR3aa
TRBJ2-3 | TRBV14 | NA | 15 | TGTGCCAGCAGCCAAGAGTCCCACTACACAGATACGCAGTATTTT | CASSQESHYTDTQYF
TRBJ2-1 | TRBV28 | NA | 15 | TGTGCCAGCAGGAAGACAGCTATAGCCGACAATGAGCAGTTCTTC | CASRKTAIADNEQFF
TRBJ2-5 | TRBV9 | NA | 14 | TGTGCCAGCAGCGAGTCCTTAGGGAGGGAGACCCAGTACTTC | CASSESLGRETQYF
TRBJ2-3 | TRBV7-3 | TRBD2 | 15 | TGTGCCAGCAGCTCTCTAGCGGGAAGCACAGATACGCAGTATTTT | CASSSLAGSTDTQYF
TRBJ2-3 | TRBV4-2 | NA | 15 | TGTGCCAGCAGCCAAGAGGGCGGGAACACAGATACGCAGTATTTT | CASSQEGGNTDTQYF
TRBJ2-1 | TRBV5-1 | NA | 13 | TGCGCCAGCAGCATACAGGGACGCAATGAGCAGTTCTTC | CASSIQGRNEQFF
TRBJ2-1 | TRBV10-3 | NA | 16 | TGTGCCATCAGTGAGTCTGGAGGGGGAGGGGGGGATGAGCAGTTCTTC | CAISESGGGGGDEQFF
TRBJ2-5 | TRBV5-4 | NA | 13 | TGTGCCAGCAGCCCCTTGGAGGGGGAGACCCAGTACTTC | CASSPLEGETQYF
TRBJ2-3 | TRBV7-3 | TRBD2 | 16 | TGTGCCAGCAGCTTATTGGCGGGAGGTAGCACAGATACGCAGTATTTT | CASSLLAGGSTDTQYF
TRBJ2-5 | TRBV27 | NA | 13 | TGTGCCAGCAGTCCTCGGAGCACGGAGACCCAGTACTTC | CASSPRSTETQYF
TRBJ1-1 | TRBV5-1 | NA | 16 | TGCGCCAGCAGCCCTTACAACAGGGAGGGGCACACTGAAGCTTTCTTT | CASSPYNREGHTEAFF
TRBJ2-7 | TRBV7-9 | TRBD2 | 14 | TGTGCCAGCAGCAGCTCGACGGGGGGCTACGAGCAGTACTTC | CASSSSTGGYEQYF
TRBJ2-1 | TRBV4-2 | TRBD2 | 16 | TGTGCCAGCAGCCAAGTAGCGGGAAGCTCCTACAATGAGCAGTTCTTC | CASSQVAGSSYNEQFF
TRBJ1-1 | TRBV19 | TRBD1 | 14 | TGTGCCAGTAGTACCGGGACAGCGAACACTGAAGCTTTCTTT | CASSTGTANTEAFF
TRBJ2-7 | TRBV15 | NA | 13 | TGTGCCACCAGCAGAGACAGGGGCTACGAGCAGTACTTC | CATSRDRGYEQYF
TRBJ2-3 | TRBV5-6 | NA | 16 | TGTGCCAGCAGCTTGGGTGTGGCGCGGTCAACAGATACGCAGTATTTT | CASSLGVARSTDTQYF
TRBJ1-1 | TRBV5-4 | NA | 14 | TGTGCCAGCAGCGACAGGACCATGAACACTGAAGCTTTCTTT | CASSDRTMNTEAFF
TRBJ2-3 | TRBV5-4 | NA | 16 | TGTGCCAGCAGCCCTGCGAAGCGGAAAAGCACAGATACGCAGTATTTT | CASSPAKRKSTDTQYF
TRBJ2-7 | TRBV7-2 | NA | 11 | TGTGCCAGCAGCTTATATGACGAGCAGTACTTC | CASSLYDEQYF
TRBJ2-3 | TRBV19 | TRBD1 | 16 | TGTGCCAGTAGTGTTAGCTCCGGGACAGTGGTAGATACGCAGTATTTT | CASSVSSGTVVDTQYF
TRBJ1-1 | TRBV6-5 | NA | 15 | TGTGCCAGCAGTTCGTCAGGTCCTATGAACACTGAAGCTTTCTTT | CASSSSGPMNTEAFF
TRBJ2-5 | TRBV5-8 | TRBD2 | 16 | TGTGCCAGCAGCCAGAGGACCACTAGCGGTGGAGAGACCCAGTACTTC | CASSQRTTSGGETQYF
TRBJ2-1 | TRBV10-2 | TRBD2 | 15 | TGCGCCAGCCGTGGGGGGGGGAATTCCTACAATGAGCAGTTCTTC | CASRGGGNSYNEQFF
TRBJ2-5 | TRBV2 | TRBD2 | 16 | TGTGCCAGCAGCGGATCAGGACTAGCGGTACAAGAGACCCAGTACTTC | CASSGSGLAVQETQYF
TRBJ1-1 | TRBV21-1 | NA | 19 | TGTGCCAGCAGCAAACGTCTGTTGCAGGGAAGGTGTTGCAACACTGAAGCTTTCTTT | CASSKRLLQGRCCNTEAFF
TRBJ2-1 | TRBV14 | NA | 18 | TGTGCCAGCAGCCAAGATCGAGGGTCTAGCAGGAGCCACAATGAGCAGTTCTTC | CASSQDRGSSRSHNEQFF
TRBJ2-3 | TRBV2 | TRBD1 | 15 | TGTGCCAGCAGCGAGGACAGGGGGCGCACAGATACGCAGTATTTT | CASSEDRGRTDTQYF
TRBJ1-2 | TRBV30 | TRBD1 | 13 | TGTGCCTGGAGCGAGGGACAGGGGGCGAAAAACACCTTC | CAWSEGQGAKNTF
TRBJ2-5 | TRBV20-1 | NA | 11 | TGCAGTGGTCAGTACCAAGAGACCCAGTACTTC | CSGQYQETQYF
TRBJ2-7 | TRBV5-1 | TRBD2 | 15 | TGCGCCAGCAGCTGGACCACTAGCGGGAGCTACGAGCAGTACTTC | CASSWTTSGSYEQYF
TRBJ2-7 | TRBV5-1 | TRBD2 | 15 | TGCGCCAGCAGCTTGGTTAGCGGGAGTTCCTACGAGCAGTACTTC | CASSLVSGSSYEQYF
TRBJ2-1 | TRBV7-9 | TRBD2 | 16 | TGTGCCAGCAGCCCGACTAGCGGCGCAATCGGAAATGAGCAGTTCTTC | CASSPTSGAIGNEQFF
TRBJ2-4 | TRBV5-4 | NA | 18 | TGTGCCAGCAGCTTGGGAACATTGGGCCCGCTACAGAGAAACATTCAGTACTTC | CASSLGTLGPLQRNIQYF
TRBJ2-1 | TRBV11-3 | TRBD2 | 19 | TGTGCCAGCAGCTTAGGCCCCACCGGAGCGGGAGACTCCTACAATGAGCAGTTCTTC | CASSLGPTGAGDSYNEQFF
TRBJ2-3 | TRBV5-8 | TRBD2 | 15 | TGTGCCAGCAGCTTATTGGGGGGGAACACAGATACGCAGTATTTT | CASSLLGGNTDTQYF
TRBJ1-2 | TRBV28 | TRBD1 | 14 | TGTGCCAGCAGCGACAGGGGCAAGAAGTATGGCTACACCTTC | CASSDRGKKYGYTF
TRBJ2-1 | TRBV10-3 | NA | 13 | TGTGCCACGGGAGACGCGGGACGCGATGAGCAGTTCTTC | CATGDAGRDEQFF
TRBJ2-5 | TRBV7-3 | NA | 15 | TGTGCCAGCAGCTTATCTTCGGGGAACCAAGAGACCCAGTACTTC | CASSLSSGNQETQYF
TRBJ2-2 | TRBV25-1 | NA | 17 | TGTGCCAGCAGCCGGGACACCTCCTCCTGGGCCACCGGGGAGCTGTTTTTT | CASSRDTSSWATGELFF
TRBJ2-3 | TRBV4-2 | TRBD2 | 14 | TGTGCCAGCAGCCAAGATCGCGGGGGGTCAGGAGGGTATTTT | CASSQDRGGSGGYF
TRBJ2-3 | TRBV6-5 | NA | 14 | TGTGCCAGCAGTTACTCGATCGGGTCAGATACGCAGTATTTT | CASSYSIGSDTQYF
TRBJ2-1 | TRBV2 | TRBD2 | 15 | TGTGCCAGCAGTTCAGCGGGAGCGGGGTACAATGAGCAGTTCTTC | CASSSAGAGYNEQFF
TRBJ1-2 | TRBV5-1 | TRBD1 | 13 | TGCGCCAGCAGCTTAGGGGGCGCATATGGCTACACCTTC | CASSLGGAYGYTF
TRBJ2-5 | TRBV28 | NA | 11 | TGTGCCAGCAGTTCCCTATTGGAGCAGTACTTC | CASSSLLEQYF
TRBJ1-2 | TRBV18 | TRBD1 | 16 | TGTGCCAGCTCACCAATGACCGGGACAGAAGGGGATGGCTACACCTTC | CASSPMTGTEGDGYTF
TRBJ1-4 | TRBV15 | TRBD1 | 16 | TGTGCCACCAGCAGAGATGCTGGGACAGGGAATGAAAAACTGTTTTTT | CATSRDAGTGNEKLFF
TRBJ1-1 | TRBV7-3 | TRBD1 | 13 | TGTGCCAGCAGCTGGGGACAGGGGATGGAAGCTTTCTTT | CASSWGQGMEAFF
TRBJ1-1 | TRBV4-1 | TRBD1 | 16 | TGCGCCAGCAGCCAGGACCCGGGACAGGGTATTACTGAAGCTTTCTTT | CASSQDPGQGITEAFF
TRBJ2-3 | TRBV27 | NA | 15 | TGTGCCAGCAGTTTATGGCGCGGGTACACAGATACGCAGTATTTT | CASSLWRGYTDTQYF
TRBJ2-7 | TRBV4-1 | NA | 15 | TGCGCCAGCAGCCAAGTTACAGGGTTGGCCTACGAGCAGTACTTC | CASSQVTGLAYEQYF
TRBJ1-1 | TRBV27 | NA | 17 | TGTGCCAGCAGTTTACGGGGGTACCAGGAAGGTGAGACTGAAGCTTTCTTT | CASSLRGYQEGETEAFF
TRBJ2-7 | TRBV5-6 | TRBD1 | 13 | TGTGCCAGCACCCTCGGACAGGGGCTCGAGCAGTACTTC | CASTLGQGLEQYF
TRBJ1-5 | TRBV6-6 | TRBD1 | 16 | TGTGCCAGCAGTTATCCTCAGGGGGTTGGCAATCAGCCCCAGCATTTT | CASSYPQGVGNQPQHF
TRBJ2-2 | TRBV19 | NA | 15 | TGTGCCAGTACTCCTTCTTTTGCTAGCCCTATGGAGCTGTTTTTT | CASTPSFASPMELFF
TRBJ1-6 | TRBV5-1 | NA | 15 | TGCGCCAGCAGCTTTTTGGGAGTACAGAATTCACCCCTCCACTTT | CASSFLGVQNSPLHF